This section outlines one T cell receptor (beta chain) sequence together with its context. As yet, its antigen is unknown. The data were obtained in a study of T cells in Graves' hyperthyroidism and ophthalmopathy. Study conclusions and caveats: Most thyroid-expanded clonotypes above 0.001 were also found in blood.

The TCR beta CDR3 regions underwent amplification using RNA transcripts as the source. HTBI primers were the set used in a first-round RT-PCR of the TCR CDR3. TCRdb used MiXCR to reprocess the multiplex PCR reads, holding one entry per CDR3 protein. This table holds hundreds of thousands of distinct CDR3 sequences, under 30% found once. Blood from later-ophthalmopathy patients was taken at first hyperthyroidism diagnosis. Each 10 ml fresh peripheral blood draw supplied the PBMCs. This CDR3 is built from 16 residues. V lost 1 base and J 0 bases, leaving 10 bases between the germline ends. Germline CDR1 and CDR2: GTSNPN and SVGIG (reference sequence).

Input material: blood. The sequence was obtained from a middle-aged man with Graves' hyperthyroidism that later progressed to Graves' ophthalmopathy. V and J are TRBV30 and TRBJ2-6; TRBD2 might be the D (6 bases). This CDR3 reads CAWSAPGSSGANVLTF. Written as DNA, the CDR3 is TGTGCCTGGAGTGCACCCGGGAGCTCTGGGGCCAACGTCCTGACTTTC. The full variable domain, completed using reference TRBV30 and TRBJ2-6, is SQTIHQWPATLVQPVGSPLSLECTVEGTSNPNLYWYRQAAGRGLQLLFYSVGIGQISSEVPQNLSASRPQDRQFILSSKKLLLSDSGFYLCAWSAPGSSGANVLTFGAGSRLTVL.